The 13 T cell receptor beta chains reported below all come from one sample, sequenced in a study of T-cell reconstitution after alpha-beta-depleted transplantation in children. It was with unique molecular identifiers that the TCRbeta library was prepared. TCRdb re-analysed the PCR reads in MiXCR, keeping a single row per CDR3 protein. Among 400,000 to 450,000 distinct CDR3 sequences listed, around 46% were seen once. This sample comprised PBMCs, obtained before TCRalphabeta/CD19-depleted stem cell transplant. Every receptor here comes from a girl aged 2-10 years with aplastic anemia, due to receive a stem cell transplant.

This sequence joins TRBV24-1 and TRBJ2-3; D ambiguous. The germline CDR1 and CDR2 sequences are KGHDR and SFDVKD. V dropped 9 bases and J dropped 8 bases, with 17 bases sitting between them. The CDR3 is made up of 13 amino acids. For the CDR3, the DNA is TGTGCCACCGCGACCTCCAAGTTAGGTACGCAGTATTTT. It specifies CATATSKLGTQYF.

The chain links TRBV29-1 to TRBJ2-2; perhaps D is TRBD1 or TRBD2 (5 bases each). CDR1 and CDR2 from the germline V gene are SQVTM and ANQGSEA. This CDR3 has 16 amino acids. The V and J ends lost 5 bases and 3 bases respectively, with 19 bases between them. For the CDR3, the DNA is TGCAGCGTTAGTGGTCGGGGCGAATTCCACACCGGGGAGCTGTTTTTT. Translation gives CSVSGRGEFHTGELFF.

This clonotype was seen only a few times. The CDR3 nucleotides read TGCGCCAGCAGCCCGGCAGGGCTAGACGAGCAGTACTTC. This sequence encodes CASSPAGLDEQYF. The chain carries TRBV5-1 and TRBJ2-7; the D gene is possibly TRBD1 (5 bases). V was clipped by 4 bases and J by 5 bases, with 13 bases between them. Germline V lookup: CDR1 SGHRS, CDR2 YFSETQ. CDR3 length equals 13 residues.

The V call is TRBV11-2, the J call TRBJ1-1; no clear D. V lost 4 bases, J lost 0 bases, and 15 bases lay in between. The CDR3 runs to 16 residues. Germline-derived CDR1 and CDR2 are SGHAT and FQNNGV. The CDR3 sequence is CASSSPRGRVNTEAFF. The CDR3 DNA reads as TGTGCCAGCAGCTCTCCCCGAGGACGCGTGAACACTGAAGCTTTCTTT.

This clonotype was counted a few times. The rearrangement uses TRBV5-1 and TRBJ2-2, with TRBD1 identical over 9 bases. V trimming: 4 bases; J trimming: 4 bases; junction bases outside the gene matches: 5. Germline values: CDR1 SGHRS, CDR2 YFSETQ. The CDR3 length is 15 residues. CDR3 DNA: TGCGCCAGCAGCCCGGACAGGGGAGGCACCGGGGAGCTGTTTTTT. Residues: CASSPDRGGTGELFF.

The chain is built from TRBV28 and TRBJ2-7; 7 bases fit TRBD2. The ends lost 6 bases at V and 0 bases at J; junction bases unmatched: 8. The CDR3 spans 15 residues. Germline V lookup: CDR1 MDHEN, CDR2 SYDVKM. The CDR3 here is CASRPIAGPSYEQYF. CDR3 nucleotide sequence: TGTGCCAGCAGACCGATAGCGGGTCCCTCCTACGAGCAGTACTTC.

J is TRBJ2-3 and V is TRBV7-9, with D perhaps TRBD2 (6 bases). CDR1 is SEHNR, CDR2 FQNEAQ, per germline (reference sequence). The CDR3 totals 15 residues. V was clipped by 0 bases and J by 4 bases, with 11 bases between them. The CDR3 coding sequence is TGTGCCAGCAGCTTAGCAAGCGGGTTCTCAGATACGCAGTATTTT. This gives the protein CASSLASGFSDTQYF.

This clonotype was detected ten times or more. The chain combines TRBV5-1 with TRBJ1-1; 7 bases map to TRBD1. CDR1 SGHRS and CDR2 YFSETQ come from the germline V gene. Trimming took 1 base from V and 4 from J; bases not matched to a gene: 7. The CDR3 spans 15 residues. CDR3 sequence reads: CASSLYVAGGTEAFF. Written as DNA, the CDR3 is TGCGCCAGCAGCTTGTATGTTGCAGGGGGCACTGAAGCTTTCTTT.

V gene TRBV5-1 combines with J gene TRBJ2-7; 7 nucleotides align to TRBD2. V dropped 0 bases and J dropped 7; count of bases not matched to a gene: 7. Germline CDR1 reads SGHRS; CDR2 reads YFSETQ. The CDR3 is made up of 14 amino acids. CDR3 region: CASSLESLRGEQYF. The CDR3 DNA follows: TGCGCCAGCAGCTTGGAAAGCCTGCGGGGGGAGCAGTACTTC.

The V gene is TRBV20-1, the J gene TRBJ2-1; tentative D call: TRBD1 (6 bases). The CDR3 sequence is 15 residues long. Per germline, CDR1 DFQATT and CDR2 SNEGSKA (reference sequence). V was shortened by 5 bases and J by 6 bases, with 20 bases between the two germline ends. DNA for the CDR3: TGCAGTGCTTGGAACAGGGATGGGTCAAGCAATGAGCAGTTCTTC. It is translated as CSAWNRDGSSNEQFF.

This clonotype was seen at least ten times. The chain uses TRBV7-2 and TRBJ2-7; D tentatively fits TRBD1 or TRBD2 (5 bases each). The CDR3 has 16 amino acids. V shed 0 bases and J shed 3 bases, with 15 bases lying between them. Germline CDR1 reads SGHTA; CDR2 reads FQGNSA. The chain's CDR3 is CASSLAGGGPDYEQYF. The CDR3 nucleotides are TGTGCCAGCAGCTTAGCGGGTGGGGGACCCGACTACGAGCAGTACTTC.

This clonotype has ten or more counts. The chain couples TRBV13 to TRBJ2-5; no firm D call. This CDR3 spans 14 amino acids. The V end lost 1 base, the J end lost 1 base, and 7 bases lay between the germline ends. The germline V gene encodes CDR1 PRHDT and CDR2 FYEKMQ (reference sequence). CDR3: CASSLAGSQETQYF. The DNA of the CDR3 is TGTGCCAGCAGCTTAGCAGGCAGCCAAGAGACCCAGTACTTC.

The chain uses TRBV9 and TRBJ2-7, with 15 bases identical to TRBD2. Germline loops: CDR1 SGDLS, CDR2 YYNGEE. This CDR3 comprises 15 residues. V lost 3 bases and J lost 5; bases outside the gene matches: 3. The CDR3 protein is CASSARTSGRDEQYF. The CDR3 nucleotides are TGTGCCAGCAGCGCCAGGACTAGCGGGAGGGACGAGCAGTACTTC.